This T cell receptor beta chain was identified in a study of cytomegalovirus exposure and HLA in healthy donors. Study-wide results and limits: A later look showed TCR association rates differing by HLA locus, highest for DRB1 and lowest for HLA-C.

This clone was seen only a few times. The antigen is unknown. The PCR employed 60 Vbeta primers together with 13 Jbeta primers. Libraries were prepared by immunoSEQ multiplex PCR; TCRdb keeps only in-frame clonotypes and omits some of them. This sample has around 130,000 clones, with 70% to 85% found just once. V lost 8 bases, J lost 1 base, and 22 bases lay in between. Germline assignment: CDR1 SGDLS and CDR2 YYNGEE. The CDR3 runs 17 residues. Sequencing was carried out using PBMCs. The clonotype was recovered from a boy between 2 and 10 years old in good health and CMV-seronegative. This chain links TRBV9 with TRBJ2-1, with D tentatively TRBD2 (5 bases). Written as DNA, the CDR3 is TGTGCCAGACCGGGAAAGAGGGCTTTAGGGTCCTACAATGAGCAGTTCTTC. It specifies CARPGKRALGSYNEQFF. Full variable domain (rest looked up from reference TRBV9 and TRBJ2-1): DSGVTQTPKHLITATGQRVTLRCSPRSGDLSVYWYQQSLDQGLQFLIQYYNGEERAKGNILERFSAQQFPDLHSELNLSSLELGDSALYFCARPGKRALGSYNEQFFGPGTRLTVL.